This T cell receptor (beta chain) was retrieved from a study of T-cell memory formation after mild COVID-19. The study's findings and limits: SARS-CoV-2 specificity of second-wave clones peaking day 37 was unconfirmed. In pre-infection memory, a portion of responding clones appeared, which suggested that cross-reactive memory joined. Those CD4+ clones that contracted were mainly in CM and EM (CD8+ ones in EMRA).

Comment on this clonotype: The antigen remains unidentified.

One entry per CDR3 protein results from TCRdb running MiXCR on the 5' RACE reads. The table shows about 340,000 distinct CDR3 sequences, with 20% to 25% occurring only once. With 5 bases removed from V and 6 bases from J, the gap between germline ends came to 15 bases. The CDR3 runs to 14 residues. The TCR was taken from a young man who had mild COVID-19 (a few samples of this study predate the infection). Cell type and time point are not known. Sequences were obtained from PBMCs or a T cell subset sorted from them (not recorded which). The genes are TRBV12-3 or TRBV12-4 and TRBJ2-3; D remains ambiguous. The CDR3 DNA follows: TGTGCCAGCAGTCCTACTAACCCGCCGGATACGCAGTATTTT. Its translation is CASSPTNPPDTQYF.